What follows are 13 T cell receptor beta chains derived from one specimen sequenced in a study of technical replicates of blood from a handful of donors. The data were produced by immunoSEQ multiplex PCR, yet TCRdb's version contains in-frame clones alone and is incomplete. This sample yields tens of thousands of clones, of which around 90% are seen a single time; approximately 4% belongs to the top ten. The sequencing sample was made of PBMCs. Source of these receptors: a human donor in good health. Some clones in this sample may be carry-over from other donors' samples.

The V call is TRBV19, the J call TRBJ2-2, with D uncertain. The CDR3 loop spans 11 amino acids. V was clipped by 7 bases and J by 8 bases, with 8 bases between them. CDR1 and CDR2 from the germline V gene are LNHDA and SQIVND (reference sequence). The CDR3 region is CASNSLGELFF. The DNA for the CDR3 is TGTGCCAGTAACTCATTGGGGGAGCTGTTTTTT.

The rearrangement joins TRBV7-9 to TRBJ2-2, with 7 positions matching TRBD1. The germline CDR1 and CDR2 sequences are SEHNR and FQNEAQ (reference sequence). V was clipped by 4 bases and J by 2 bases; unmatched bases: 4. The CDR3 spans 15 residues. The CDR3, as DNA: TGTGCCAGCAGCTCCGACAGGGCAAACACCGGGGAGCTGTTTTTT. Translated: CASSSDRANTGELFF.

This chain connects TRBV30 to TRBJ1-5, with D unclear. The CDR3 is 13 residues long. The germline V gene has CDR1 GTSNPN and CDR2 SVGIG (reference sequence). Here the CDR3 DNA reads TGTGCTTGTAGCGGGAATAGCAATCAGCCCCAGCATTTT. Amino acid sequence: CACSGNSNQPQHF.

The chain recombines TRBV11-2 with TRBJ1-4; TRBD1 might be the D (5 bases). Trimming took off 6 bases at V and 6 bases at J, with 20 bases between the two ends. This CDR3 comprises 16 residues. CDR1 is SGHAT, CDR2 FQNNGV, per germline. The CDR3 bases are TGTGCCAGCAGTTTGATAACCGGGGGTGGCGATGAAAAACTGTTTTTT. The encoded protein is CASSLITGGGDEKLFF.

For this clone: The junction does not match germline at one end; this may be a read error. The chain joins TRBV2 to TRBJ2-1; 9 bases align to TRBD2. Looked up from germline, CDR1 is SNHLY and CDR2 is FYNNEI. The CDR3 is 12 amino acids. The CDR3 sequence is CASQAGGRRGLF. CDR3 bases: TGTGCCAGCCAGGCGGGAGGGCGACGAGGGCTCTTC. The whole variable domain, filled in from reference TRBV2 and TRBJ2-1, reads EPEVTQTPSHQVTQMGQEVILRCVPISNHLYFYWYRQILGQKVEFLVSFYNNEISEKSEIFDDQFSVERPDGSNFTLKIRSTKLEDSAMYFCASQAGGRRGLFGPGTRLTVL.

The rearrangement joins TRBV5-1 to TRBJ2-1, with 11 bases that match TRBD2. Germline CDR1 and CDR2: SGHRS and YFSETQ. V shed 4 bases, J shed 3 bases, and the junction held 3 bases outside the gene matches. The CDR3 sequence is 15 residues long. The chain's CDR3 is CASSGGLADYNEQFF. Here the CDR3 DNA reads TGCGCCAGCAGCGGGGGACTAGCGGACTACAATGAGCAGTTCTTC.

V usage is TRBV4-2 and J usage is TRBJ2-5, with D possibly TRBD2 on 5 matching bases. The germline V gene encodes CDR1 LGHNA and CDR2 YNFKEQ. The CDR3 spans 14 residues. The V gene lost 1 base and the J gene lost 2 bases, with 8 bases spanning the gap. The CDR3 region is CASSQAGWQETQYF. For the CDR3, the DNA is TGTGCCAGCAGCCAAGCGGGGTGGCAAGAGACCCAGTACTTC.

The rearrangement joins TRBV6-1 to TRBJ1-2, with a possible D match to TRBD1 (6 bases). The CDR3 has 11 amino acids. Per the germline V gene, CDR1 is MNHNS and CDR2 is SASEGT. V dropped 10 bases and J dropped 8 bases, with 14 bases sitting between them. For the CDR3, the DNA is TGTGCCACCCAACAGGGAAGGGGCTACACCTTC. Encoded protein: CATQQGRGYTF.

The gene calls are TRBV30 and TRBJ2-5; 7 nucleotides match TRBD1. V lost 5 bases and J lost 1; bases outside the gene matches: 4. The CDR3 covers 13 residues. Germline V CDR1 and CDR2: GTSNPN, SVGIG (reference sequence). As DNA, the CDR3 is TGTGCCTGGGACCGACAGGGCCAAGAGACCCAGTACTTC. It specifies CAWDRQGQETQYF.

This clone was seen only once. V gene TRBV6-5 combines with J gene TRBJ2-3; maybe TRBD1 (5 bases). Trimming stripped 5 bases from V and 4 bases from J, with 13 bases between. This CDR3 has 14 residues. The germline gives CDR1 MNHEY, CDR2 SVGAGI. Here the CDR3 reads CASSEPAGSDTQYF. The CDR3 coding sequence is TGTGCCAGCAGTGAGCCAGCAGGGTCAGATACGCAGTATTTT.

The chain joins TRBV7-2 to TRBJ1-1; 8 bases match TRBD1. Per the germline V gene, CDR1 is SGHTA and CDR2 is FQGNSA. CDR3 length: 15 amino acids. V lost 4 bases, J lost 2 bases, and 6 bases stayed unmatched. The CDR3 DNA reads TGTGCCAGCAGCTCTCGGACAGGGCTAAACACTGAAGCTTTCTTT. Its protein product is CASSSRTGLNTEAFF.

The chain combines TRBV6-1 with TRBJ1-4; no definite D call. The CDR3 has 14 amino acids. CDR1 and CDR2 from the germline V gene are MNHNS and SASEGT. Trimming took off 1 base at V and 7 bases at J, with 10 bases between the two ends. CDR3 bases: TGTGCCAGCAGTGAAGTCTATAGGAGTGAAAAACTGTTTTTT. It encodes CASSEVYRSEKLFF.

The rearrangement uses TRBV19 and TRBJ2-6, with 7 positions matching TRBD2. This CDR3 is 19 amino acids long. Trimming cost V 6 bases and J 1 base; bases outside gene matches: 15. Germline values: CDR1 LNHDA, CDR2 SQIVND (reference sequence). CDR3 coding DNA: TGTGCCAGTAGGGTCAGTGGGAGGGTCACTGGGTCTGGGGCCAACGTCCTGACTTTC. It yields the protein CASRVSGRVTGSGANVLTF.